This TCR beta chain was retrieved from a study of early T cells in non-severe SARS-CoV-2 infection. Study-wide background: Bulk RNA taken from unsorted whole blood was sequenced, leaving chains unpaired.

V was pared by 1 base and J by 0 bases, with 12 bases between. The CDR3 sequence is 17 residues long. Germline CDR1 is KGHSH and CDR2 is LQKENI. The TCR library protocol attached unique molecular identifiers to the individual cDNA molecules. MiXCR was run by TCRdb on the 5' RACE reads, yielding one entry per CDR3 protein. Of 65,000 to 95,000 distinct CDR3 sequences listed, around 17% were seen once; the top ten hold 2.9%. This clonotype originated in an adult who was a healthcare worker with PCR-confirmed SARS-CoV-2 infection or an uninfected control (not recorded which). This chain connects TRBV18 to TRBJ1-4; no reliable D call. The sequenced sample consisted of whole blood. CDR3 in amino acids: CASSPRAADATNEKLFF. The CDR3 DNA follows: TGTGCCAGCTCACCACGCGCAGCCGATGCAACTAATGAAAAACTGTTTTTT. Full variable domain (outside the CDR3, taken from reference TRBV18 and TRBJ1-4): NAGVMQNPRHLVRRRGQEARLRCSPMKGHSHVYWYRQLPEEGLKFMVYLQKENIIDESGMPKERFSAEFPKEGPSILRIQQVVRGDSAAYFCASSPRAADATNEKLFFGSGTQLSVL.